This T cell receptor (beta chain) is drawn from a study of T cell repertoires in cytomegalovirus infection. Overall study context: Public TCR beta signatures marked donors with CMV infection and the matching HLA. Regarding the study as a whole: CMV-specific TCR beta clonotypes restricted by HLA-C dominated the ex vivo response. Summed frequency of public TCR beta families distinguished CMV carriers with the relevant HLA.

As concerns this clonotype: The target antigen is unknown.

One entry per CDR3 protein, called by TCRdb with MiXCR from the reads. The repertoire includes 490,000 or so distinct CDR3 sequences, around 10% of them detected once, and more than 8.5% sits in the top ten. Germline CDR1 and CDR2: SQVTM and ANQGSEA. The CDR3 covers 12 residues. V dropped 6 bases and J dropped 7 bases, with 15 bases sitting between them. The chain recombines TRBV29-1 with TRBJ1-2, with a tentative D call TRBD1 (5 bases). The sequence came from a human donor in good health (CMV status not recorded). Some clones in this sample may be carry-over from other donors' samples. Material for sequencing was PBMCs. CDR3 region: CSVGQGGGGYTF. CDR3 bases: TGCAGCGTGGGCCAGGGAGGAGGTGGCTACACCTTC. Full variable domain (rest looked up from reference TRBV29-1 and TRBJ1-2): SAVISQKPSRDICQRGTSLTIQCQVDSQVTMMFWYRQQPGQSLTLIATANQGSEATYESGFVIDKFPISRPNLTFSTLTVSNMSPEDSSIYLCSVGQGGGGYTFGSGTRLTVV.